This T cell receptor (beta chain) derives from a study of T-cell memory formation after mild COVID-19. Study-wide context: In these data, TCR clusters were largely donor specific. Study-wide results and limits: In second-wave clones peaking day 37, SARS-CoV-2 specificity remained unconfirmed.

The 5'RACE method, run with constant-segment primers, produced TCR alpha and TCR beta cDNA libraries (carrying sample barcodes and UMIs). MiXCR, applied by TCRdb to the 5' RACE reads, yields one record per CDR3 protein. The table lists fewer than 450,000 distinct CDR3 sequences, roughly 21% of them singletons. This clonotype was recorded a few times. Its antigen remains unknown. There are 14 residues in the CDR3. Germline V lookup: CDR1 LGHNA, CDR2 YSLEER. Losses at the gene ends were 4 bases for V and 7 bases for J; bases not matched to a gene: 6. The sequence derives from an adult woman who had mild COVID-19 (a few samples of this study predate the infection). Cell type and time point are not known. The sample was PBMCs or a T cell subset sorted from them (not recorded which). The chain recombines TRBV4-3 with TRBJ2-2; 7 bases map to TRBD2. CDR3 region: CASSPRESNGELFF. The CDR3 coding sequence is TGCGCCAGCAGCCCGCGGGAGTCAAACGGGGAGCTGTTTTTT.